The 3 T cell receptor beta chains listed next were all sequenced from one sample in a study of beta chain features in type 1 diabetes (dated by TCRdb to the late 2010s). Library preparation was by the immunoSEQ multiplex PCR assay. All of the isolated RNA was reverse transcribed with the High Capacity cDNA Reverse Transcription Kit, so expressed TCRB transcripts were sequenced. Held by TCRdb, this immuneACCESS table contains in-frame sequences only and omits some clones. Under half of the omission traces to an unresolved V gene where checked; the cause of the rest is unknown. The sample yields a few hundred thousand clones; roughly 24% were counted once. The ten top clones hold 0.012% of the sample. The paper as a whole reports these results and caveats: A moderate but significant shortening of TCRB CDR3 length was observed in type 1 diabetes patients in all four CD4+ subsets.

The antigens of these receptors remain unknown. Sequencing was carried out using naive CD4+ T cells from blood. The label giving this sample's cell subset or site can be read as: true naive CD4+ T cells. These receptor sequences come from a woman under 40 with type 1 diabetes.

This clone was observed a handful of times. The chain has TRBV30 and TRBJ2-7; tentatively, D is TRBD2 (7 bases). With 2 bases removed from V and 4 bases from J, the gap between germline ends came to 18 bases. CDR1 is GTSNPN and CDR2 is SVGIG in the germline V gene (reference sequence). The length of the CDR3 is 15 residues. CDR3 region: CAWSRGEGPKYEQYF. CDR3 bases: TGTGCCTGGAGTAGGGGGGAGGGCCCCAAGTACGAGCAGTACTTC.

In this sample, this clone turned up once. This sequence joins TRBV28 and TRBJ1-2; 7 bases align to TRBD1. With 11 bases clipped from V and 4 bases from J, the junction kept 7 bases outside the gene matches. This CDR3 is 12 amino acids long. Germline lookup yields CDR1 MDHEN and CDR2 SYDVKM. The CDR3 DNA sequence: TGTGCCTGCGGACAGGCGAGCTATGGCTACACCTTC. It codes for CACGQASYGYTF.

The CDR3 loop reads CASSSAGTGEDEQFF. The CDR3 nucleotides read TGTGCCAGCAGTTCTGCCGGGACAGGGGAGGATGAGCAGTTCTTC. The gene calls are TRBV28 and TRBJ2-1; 10 bases match TRBD1. The CDR3 is made up of 15 amino acids. The germline gives CDR1 MDHEN, CDR2 SYDVKM. V gave up 4 bases and J gave up 8 bases; unmatched junction bases: 8.